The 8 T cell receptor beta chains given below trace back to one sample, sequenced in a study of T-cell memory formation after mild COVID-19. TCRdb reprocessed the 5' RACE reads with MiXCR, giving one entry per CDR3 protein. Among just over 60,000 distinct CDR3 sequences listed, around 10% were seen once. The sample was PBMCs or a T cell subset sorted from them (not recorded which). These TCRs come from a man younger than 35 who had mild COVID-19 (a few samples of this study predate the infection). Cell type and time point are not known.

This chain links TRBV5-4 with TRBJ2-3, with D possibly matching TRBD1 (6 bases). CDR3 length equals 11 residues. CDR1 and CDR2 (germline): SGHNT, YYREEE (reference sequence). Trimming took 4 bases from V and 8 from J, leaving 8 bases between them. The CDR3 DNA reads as TGTGCCAGCAGCGGGGGCGGTACGCAGTATTTT. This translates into CASSGGGTQYF.

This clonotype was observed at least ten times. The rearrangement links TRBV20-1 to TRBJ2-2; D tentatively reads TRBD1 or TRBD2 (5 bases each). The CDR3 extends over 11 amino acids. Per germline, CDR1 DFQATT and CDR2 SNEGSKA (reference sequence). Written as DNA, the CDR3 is TGCAGGACCGGGACGGCCGGGGAGCTGTTTTTT. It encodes CRTGTAGELFF.

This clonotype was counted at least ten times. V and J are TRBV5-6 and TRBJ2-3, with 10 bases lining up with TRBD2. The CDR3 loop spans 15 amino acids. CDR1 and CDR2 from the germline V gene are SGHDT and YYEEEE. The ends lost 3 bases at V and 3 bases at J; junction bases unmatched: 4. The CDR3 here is CASSSYSGGTDTQYF. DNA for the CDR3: TGTGCCAGCAGCTCTTATAGCGGGGGGACAGATACGCAGTATTTT.

CDR3 in amino acids: CASSTQQDAGPFF. DNA for the CDR3: TGTGCCAGCAGTACACAACAGGATGCGGGTCCGTTCTTC. The genes are TRBV12-3 or TRBV12-4 and TRBJ2-1; TRBD1 or TRBD2 may be the D gene (5 bases each). There are 13 residues in the CDR3. V shed 5 bases and J shed 15 bases, with 20 bases lying between them.

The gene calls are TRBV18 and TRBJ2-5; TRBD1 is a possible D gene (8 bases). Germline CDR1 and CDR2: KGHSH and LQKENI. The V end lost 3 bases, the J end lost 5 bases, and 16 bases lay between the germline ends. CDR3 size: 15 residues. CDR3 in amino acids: CASSPPDRGGETQYF. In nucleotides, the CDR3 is TGTGCCAGCTCACCGCCTGACAGGGGAGGGGAGACCCAGTACTTC.

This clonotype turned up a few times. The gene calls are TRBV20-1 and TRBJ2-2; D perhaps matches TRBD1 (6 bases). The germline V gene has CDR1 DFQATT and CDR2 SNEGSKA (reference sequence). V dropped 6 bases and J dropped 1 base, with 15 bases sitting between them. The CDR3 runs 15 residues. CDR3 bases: TGCAGTGCCTTCTCCGGGACACTGAACACCGGGGAGCTGTTTTTT. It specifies CSAFSGTLNTGELFF.

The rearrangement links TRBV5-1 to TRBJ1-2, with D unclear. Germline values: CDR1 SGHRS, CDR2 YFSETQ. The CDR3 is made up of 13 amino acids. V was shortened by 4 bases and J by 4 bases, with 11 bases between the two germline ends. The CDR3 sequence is CASSPLGSYGYTF. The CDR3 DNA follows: TGCGCCAGCAGCCCACTGGGGTCCTATGGCTACACCTTC.

Here the CDR3 reads CASKGVDPQDTEAFF. In nucleotides, the CDR3 is TGCGCCAGCAAAGGGGTGGATCCCCAGGACACTGAAGCTTTCTTT. The chain carries TRBV5-1 and TRBJ1-1; a possible D gene is TRBD1 (5 bases). Trimming removed 6 bases from V and 3 bases from J, with 18 bases in between. Germline CDR1 SGHRS, CDR2 YFSETQ. This CDR3 comprises 15 residues.